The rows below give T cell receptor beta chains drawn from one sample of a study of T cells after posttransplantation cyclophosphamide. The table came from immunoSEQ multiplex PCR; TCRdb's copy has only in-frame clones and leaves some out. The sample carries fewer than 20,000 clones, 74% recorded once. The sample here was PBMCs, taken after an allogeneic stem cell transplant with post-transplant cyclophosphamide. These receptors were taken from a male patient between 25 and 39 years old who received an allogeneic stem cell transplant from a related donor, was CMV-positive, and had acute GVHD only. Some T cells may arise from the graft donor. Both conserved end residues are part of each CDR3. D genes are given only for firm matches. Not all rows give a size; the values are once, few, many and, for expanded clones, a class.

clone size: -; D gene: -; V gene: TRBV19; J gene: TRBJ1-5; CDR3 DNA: TGTGCCAGTAGTATGGGGGGAGGGCTTTTAAATCAGCCCCAGCATTTT; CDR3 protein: CASSMGGGLLNQPQHF
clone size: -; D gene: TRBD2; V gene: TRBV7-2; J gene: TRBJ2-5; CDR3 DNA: TGTGCCAGCAGCTTAGCGTCTTGGACTAGCGGGAGGGGTGAGACCCAGTACTTC; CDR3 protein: CASSLASWTSGRGETQYF
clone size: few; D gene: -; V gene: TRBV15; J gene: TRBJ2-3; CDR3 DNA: TGTGCCACCAGCAGACCGGGATCAGATACGCAGTATTTT; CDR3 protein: CATSRPGSDTQYF
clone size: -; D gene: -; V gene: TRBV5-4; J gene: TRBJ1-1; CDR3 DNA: TGTGCCAGCAGCTTGGAATCGTCAGGGCTAACTGAAGCTTTCTTT; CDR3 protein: CASSLESSGLTEAFF
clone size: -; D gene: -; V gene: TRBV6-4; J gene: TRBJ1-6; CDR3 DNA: TGTGCCAGCATTCACAAAAGGTGGGGCCGTTTTTTCCCTCGTTCACCCCTCCACTTT; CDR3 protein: CASIHKRWGRFFPRSPLHF
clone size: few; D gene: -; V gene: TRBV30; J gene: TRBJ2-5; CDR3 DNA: TGTGCCTGGAGTGTACTCCAAGAGACCCAGTACTTC; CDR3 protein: CAWSVLQETQYF
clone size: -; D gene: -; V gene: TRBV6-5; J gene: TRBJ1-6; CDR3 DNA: TGTGCCAGCGGGCCGACGGTTTATAATTCACCCCTCCACTTT; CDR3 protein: CASGPTVYNSPLHF
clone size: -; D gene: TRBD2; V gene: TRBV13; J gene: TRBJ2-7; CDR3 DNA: TGTGCCAGCAGCTCCACGACTAGCGGGGGGCCGATGGGAGAGCAGTACTTC; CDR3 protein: CASSSTTSGGPMGEQYF
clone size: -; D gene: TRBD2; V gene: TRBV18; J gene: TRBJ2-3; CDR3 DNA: TGTGCCAGCTCACTCCAACCTAGCGGGGGTGCAGATACGCAGTATTTT; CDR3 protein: CASSLQPSGGADTQYF
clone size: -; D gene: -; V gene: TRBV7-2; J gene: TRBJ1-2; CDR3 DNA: TGTGCCAGCAGCTTAGACGGGACACCCAACTATGGCTACACCTTC; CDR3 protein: CASSLDGTPNYGYTF
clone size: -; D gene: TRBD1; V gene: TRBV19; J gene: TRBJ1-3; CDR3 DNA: TGTGCCAGTATGGACAGGCCTGGAAACACCATATATTTT; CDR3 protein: CASMDRPGNTIYF
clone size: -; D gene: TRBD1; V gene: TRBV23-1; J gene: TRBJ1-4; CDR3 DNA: TGCGCCAGCAGTCAAGCCGTGACGGGACAGGGGCGGGAAAAACTGTTTTTT; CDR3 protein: CASSQAVTGQGREKLFF
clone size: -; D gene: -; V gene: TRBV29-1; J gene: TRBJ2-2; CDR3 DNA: TGCAGCGCCGCCTGGTCAGTCAACACCGGGGAGCTGTTTTTT; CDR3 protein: CSAAWSVNTGELFF
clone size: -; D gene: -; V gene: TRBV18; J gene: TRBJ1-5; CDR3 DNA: TGTGCCAGCTCACCCGTCCACGCCAGGGGCCAGCCCCAGCATTTT; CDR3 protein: CASSPVHARGQPQHF
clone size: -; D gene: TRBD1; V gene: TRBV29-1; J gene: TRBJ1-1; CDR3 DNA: TGCAGCGTTTCAGGGGGCGATGGCACTGAAGCTTTCTTT; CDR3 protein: CSVSGGDGTEAFF
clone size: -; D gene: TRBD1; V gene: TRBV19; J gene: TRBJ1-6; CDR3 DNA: TGTGCCAGTAGTATAGGGGTTCCGGGACAGGGGGCTTCACCCCTCCACTTT; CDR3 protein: CASSIGVPGQGASPLHF
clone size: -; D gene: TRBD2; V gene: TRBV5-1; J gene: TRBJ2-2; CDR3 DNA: TGCGCCAGCAGCTTGGGACTAGCGGGGTTTGGCGGGGAGCTGTTTTTT; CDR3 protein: CASSLGLAGFGGELFF
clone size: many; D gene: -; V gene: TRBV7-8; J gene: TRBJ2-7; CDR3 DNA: TGTGCCAGCAGCTTCCGACAGAGCTCCTACGAGCAGTACTTC; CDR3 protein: CASSFRQSSYEQYF
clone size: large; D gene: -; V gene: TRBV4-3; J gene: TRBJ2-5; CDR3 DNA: TGCGCCAGCAGCCAAGAGGAAGGCGGGGGCTCGGAAACCCAGTACTTC; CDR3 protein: CASSQEEGGGSETQYF
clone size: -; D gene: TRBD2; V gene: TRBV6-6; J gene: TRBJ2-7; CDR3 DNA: TGTGCCAGCAGTAAGACTAGCGTCTCCTACGAGCAGTACTTC; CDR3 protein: CASSKTSVSYEQYF
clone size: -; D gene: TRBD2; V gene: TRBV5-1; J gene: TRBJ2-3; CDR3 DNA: TGCGCCAGCAGCTTGGCTACCAGCGGGGGGGCCGGTACGCAGTATTTT; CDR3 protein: CASSLATSGGAGTQYF
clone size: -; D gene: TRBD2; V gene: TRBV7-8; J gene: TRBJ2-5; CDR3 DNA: TGTGCCAGCAGTAAAGGGACTAGCGGGTTCAGGGAGACCCAGTACTTC; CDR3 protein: CASSKGTSGFRETQYF
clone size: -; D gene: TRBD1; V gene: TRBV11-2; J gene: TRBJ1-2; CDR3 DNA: TGTGCCAGCAGCTTCGGGACAGGGTCATCCTCTTATGGCTACACCTTC; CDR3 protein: CASSFGTGSSSYGYTF
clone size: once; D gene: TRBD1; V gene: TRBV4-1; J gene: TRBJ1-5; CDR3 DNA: TGCGCCAGCAGCCGAGAAGTCGGGGACAGGGGTCCCGGGAGGCAGCCCCAGCATTTT; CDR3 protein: CASSREVGDRGPGRQPQHF
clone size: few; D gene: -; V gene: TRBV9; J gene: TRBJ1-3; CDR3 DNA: TGTGCCAGCAGCGCCACCCTGGACAGTAGCTCTGGAAACACCATATATTTT; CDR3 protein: CASSATLDSSSGNTIYF
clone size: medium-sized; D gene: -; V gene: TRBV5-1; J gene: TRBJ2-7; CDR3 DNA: TGCGCCAGCAGCTTGGCGGCAGGCGCGAACTACGAGCAGTACTTC; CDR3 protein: CASSLAAGANYEQYF
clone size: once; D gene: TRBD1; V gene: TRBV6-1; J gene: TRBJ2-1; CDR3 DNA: TGTGCCAGCACCGAGGACAGGGATTCGTACAATGAGCAGTTCTTC; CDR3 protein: CASTEDRDSYNEQFF
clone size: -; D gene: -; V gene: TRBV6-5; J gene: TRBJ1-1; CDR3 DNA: TGTGCCAGCAGCCCTACAGATCTTAGGACTGAAGCTTTCTTT; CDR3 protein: CASSPTDLRTEAFF
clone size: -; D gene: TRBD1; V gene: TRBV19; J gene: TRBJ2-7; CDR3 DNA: TGTGCCAGTAGCCGGGGACAGGGGTTGGGGCAGTACTTC; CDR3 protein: CASSRGQGLGQYF
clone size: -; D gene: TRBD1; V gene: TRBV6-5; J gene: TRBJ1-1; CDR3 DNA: TGTGCCAGCAGATGGGACAGGAAGAACACTGAAGCTTTCTTT; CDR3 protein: CASRWDRKNTEAFF
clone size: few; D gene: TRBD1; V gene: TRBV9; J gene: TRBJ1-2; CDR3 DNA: TGTGCCAGCAGCGTAGGGGTGGGGCAGGGGGCGCGTGGCTACACCTTC; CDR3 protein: CASSVGVGQGARGYTF
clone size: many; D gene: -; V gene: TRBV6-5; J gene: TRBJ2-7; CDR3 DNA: TGTGCCAGCAGTTACAGGGGGTCCTACGAGCAGTACTTC; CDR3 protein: CASSYRGSYEQYF
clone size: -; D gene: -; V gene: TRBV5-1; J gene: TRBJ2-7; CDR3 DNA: TGCGCCAGCAGCTTGGGGGGGGACTTAGTTTACGAGCAGTACTTC; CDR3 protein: CASSLGGDLVYEQYF
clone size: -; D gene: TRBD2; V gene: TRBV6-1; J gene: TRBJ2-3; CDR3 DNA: TGTGCCAGCAGGACGGGACTAGCCGGCACAGATACGCAGTATTTT; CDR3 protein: CASRTGLAGTDTQYF
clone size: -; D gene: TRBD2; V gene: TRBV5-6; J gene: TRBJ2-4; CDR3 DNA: TGTGCCAGCAGCCTCCCGGGACTAGCGGGGATTCAGTACTTC; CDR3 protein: CASSLPGLAGIQYF
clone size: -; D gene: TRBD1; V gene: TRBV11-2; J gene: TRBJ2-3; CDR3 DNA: TGTGCCAGCGGGACAGGGTCAGATACGCAGTATTTT; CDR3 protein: CASGTGSDTQYF
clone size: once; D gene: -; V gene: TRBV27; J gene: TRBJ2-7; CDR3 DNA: TGTGCCAGTCGCTTGACGGCAGGGGAAAAGCAGCAGTACTTC; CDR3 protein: CASRLTAGEKQQYF
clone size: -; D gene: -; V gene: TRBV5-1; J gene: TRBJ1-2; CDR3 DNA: TGCGCCAGCAGCCTGGACCTACCCAGGGGCTCCGTCTATGGCTACACCTTC; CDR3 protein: CASSLDLPRGSVYGYTF
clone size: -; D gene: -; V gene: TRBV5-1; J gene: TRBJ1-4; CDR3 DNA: TGCGCCAGCCGACCCCAGGGGCGTAATGAAAAACTGTTTTTT; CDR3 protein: CASRPQGRNEKLFF
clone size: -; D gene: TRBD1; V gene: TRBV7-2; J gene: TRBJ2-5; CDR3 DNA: TGTGCCAGCAGCTTAGGCCCTGGGACAGGGCAAGAGACCCAGTACTTC; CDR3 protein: CASSLGPGTGQETQYF
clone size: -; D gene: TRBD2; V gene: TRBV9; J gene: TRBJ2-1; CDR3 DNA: TGTGCCAGCAGCGTAGCTCTAGCGGGGGGGCATGTGGGCAATGAGCAGTTCTTC; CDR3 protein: CASSVALAGGHVGNEQFF
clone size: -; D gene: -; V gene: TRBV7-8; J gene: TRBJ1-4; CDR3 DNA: TGTGCCAGCAGCACATCCTTCTCGACAGGTGATAATGAAAAACTGTTTTTT; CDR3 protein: CASSTSFSTGDNEKLFF
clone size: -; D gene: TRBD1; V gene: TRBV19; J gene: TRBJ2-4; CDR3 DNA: TGTGCCAGTAGTATAGAGGGGACAGGGAACATTCAGTACTTC; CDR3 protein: CASSIEGTGNIQYF
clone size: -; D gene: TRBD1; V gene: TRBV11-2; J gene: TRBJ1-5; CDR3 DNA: TGTGCCAGCAGTCCCGGGACAGCTTACAATCAGCCCCAGCATTTT; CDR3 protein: CASSPGTAYNQPQHF
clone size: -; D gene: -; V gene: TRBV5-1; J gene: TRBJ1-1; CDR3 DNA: TGCGCCAGCAGCTTGGATGGGAGTCAAGAAGCTTTCTTT; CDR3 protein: CASSLDGSQEAFF
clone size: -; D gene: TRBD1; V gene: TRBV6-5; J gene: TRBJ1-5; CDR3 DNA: TGTGCCATCAGTGAGGGGCAGGGGGTAAAGCCCCAGCATTTT; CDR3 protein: CAISEGQGVKPQHF
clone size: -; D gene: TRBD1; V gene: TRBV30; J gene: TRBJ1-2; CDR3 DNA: TGTGCCTGGAGTCGGGGACAGGTCGGCTACTATGGCTACACCTTC; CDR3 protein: CAWSRGQVGYYGYTF
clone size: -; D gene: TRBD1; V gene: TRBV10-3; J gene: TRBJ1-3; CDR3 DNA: TGTGCCATCAAGCAGGGGGCCGAAGGAAACACCATATATTTT; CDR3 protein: CAIKQGAEGNTIYF
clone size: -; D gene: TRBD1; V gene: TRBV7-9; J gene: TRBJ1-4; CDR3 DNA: TGTGCCAGCAGCGCGGACAGGAGGCGGGAAAAACTGTTTTTT; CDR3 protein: CASSADRRREKLFF
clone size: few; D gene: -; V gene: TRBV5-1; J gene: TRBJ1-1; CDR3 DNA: TGCGCCAGCAGCTTGGGGCGGGCAGGACGTACTGAAGCTTTCTTT; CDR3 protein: CASSLGRAGRTEAFF
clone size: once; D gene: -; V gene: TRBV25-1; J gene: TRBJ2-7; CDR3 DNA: TGTGCCAGCAGCGCGCGGGGGACAGGAACCTACGAGCAGTACTTC; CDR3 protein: CASSARGTGTYEQYF